Below are 12 T cell receptor beta chains sequenced from a single sample in a study of T cells in Graves' hyperthyroidism and ophthalmopathy. RNA transcripts yielded amplified TCR beta CDR3 regions. The TCR CDR3 was amplified in a first-round RT-PCR using the HTBI primer set. TCRdb fed the multiplex PCR reads into MiXCR, producing one record per CDR3 protein. Of around 360,000 distinct CDR3 sequences listed, around 15% are singletons. Sequencing was carried out using blood. These receptors all stem from a woman in her sixties with Graves' ophthalmopathy.

The sample holds many counts of this clonotype. This chain connects TRBV12-3 or TRBV12-4 to TRBJ2-7, with D uncertain. The CDR3 sequence is 13 residues long. Trimming took 2 bases from V and 6 from J, leaving 11 bases between them. This CDR3 is CASSLKELSEQYF. The DNA of the CDR3 is TGTGCCAGCAGTTTAAAGGAGCTAAGCGAGCAGTACTTC.

This clonotype was counted many times. The rearrangement joins TRBV10-3 to TRBJ2-3; TRBD2 might be the D (6 bases). The CDR3 has 16 amino acids. The germline gives CDR1 ENHRY, CDR2 SYGVKD. Trimming left V 0 bases short and J 2 bases short, with 12 bases between. In nucleotides, the CDR3 is TGTGCCATCAGTGAGTCAACTAGCAAACCCACAGATACGCAGTATTTT. Residues: CAISESTSKPTDTQYF.

Many counts were recorded for this clonotype. The genes are TRBV5-1 and TRBJ2-3; D is perhaps TRBD1 (6 bases). The germline V gene has CDR1 SGHRS and CDR2 YFSETQ. The CDR3 length is 14 residues. V shed 2 bases and J shed 3 bases, with 10 bases lying between them. CDR3: CASSLWTDTDTQYF. The CDR3 coding sequence is TGCGCCAGCAGCTTATGGACAGATACAGATACGCAGTATTTT.

This clonotype came up many times. The V gene is TRBV2, the J gene TRBJ2-2; 7 positions agree with TRBD2. J gave up 1 base and V 0 bases, and 5 bases lay outside the gene matches. CDR3 length: 17 residues. Germline CDR1 reads SNHLY; CDR2 reads FYNNEI. CDR3 bases: TGTGCCAGCAGTGAAGCAAGACTAGCAGAGAACACCGGGGAGCTGTTTTTT. As protein: CASSEARLAENTGELFF.

This clonotype was recorded at least ten times. The rearrangement joins TRBV2 to TRBJ2-1, with TRBD2 matching 10 bases. This CDR3 is built from 14 residues. Losses at the gene ends were 9 bases for V and 6 bases for J; bases not matched to a gene: 8. Germline V gene lookup returns CDR1 SNHLY and CDR2 FYNNEI. CDR3 nucleotides: TGTGCCAGGAGGACTAGCGGAGAGGTCAATGAGCAGTTCTTC. Protein product: CARRTSGEVNEQFF.

This clonotype was seen many times. The chain carries TRBV6-6 and TRBJ2-1; no clear D. The ends were cut back, 2 bases at V and 6 bases at J, with 14 bases in the middle. The CDR3 extends over 15 amino acids. Germline V CDR1 and CDR2: MNHNY, SVGAGI (reference sequence). The DNA of the CDR3 is TGTGCCAGCAGTTACACCCGGTCTGGGCTCAATGAGCAGTTCTTC. It is translated as CASSYTRSGLNEQFF.

This clonotype was seen ten or more times. The chain recombines TRBV29-1 with TRBJ2-1; no definite D call. There are 15 residues in the CDR3. V lost 0 bases and J lost 3, with 12 bases in between. Germline V CDR1 and CDR2: SQVTM, ANQGSEA. CDR3 coding DNA: TGCAGCGTTGAAGATCCCGGTGGAGACTACAATGAGCAGTTCTTC. This gives the protein CSVEDPGGDYNEQFF.

This clonotype has only a few counts. CDR3 sequence reads: CASSRTGSDNQPQHF. The CDR3 nucleotides read TGTGCCAGCTCCCGTACAGGGAGCGACAATCAGCCCCAGCATTTT. The chain recombines TRBV12-3 or TRBV12-4 with TRBJ1-5; weak D call: TRBD1 (6 bases). The CDR3 sequence is 15 residues long. Between the trimmed V and J ends, which lost 8 bases and 3 bases, there was a span of 17 bases.

This clonotype was counted at least ten times. The chain couples TRBV30 to TRBJ1-5; 8 bases agree with TRBD1. The length of the CDR3 is 13 residues. In germline, CDR1 is GTSNPN, CDR2 SVGIG (reference sequence). Trimming removed 5 bases from V and 1 base from J; junction bases left unmatched: 1. The CDR3 nucleotides read TGTGCCTGGGGACAGGGAAGCAATCAGCCCCAGCATTTT. This encodes CAWGQGSNQPQHF.

This clonotype came up many times. For the CDR3, the DNA is TGTGCCAGCAGTTATCAGGGGGCGGCCACTGAAGCTTTCTTT. This gives the protein CASSYQGAATEAFF. The rearrangement links TRBV6-1 to TRBJ1-1; 8 bases line up with TRBD1. V gave up 5 bases and J gave up 4 bases; unmatched junction bases: 6. This CDR3 has 14 residues. Germline assignment: CDR1 MNHNS and CDR2 SASEGT.

This clonotype was found many times. This chain joins TRBV2 and TRBJ2-7; D not certain. Germline V gene sequence: CDR1 SNHLY, CDR2 FYNNEI. Trimming removed 5 bases at V and 3 bases at J, with 5 bases between. CDR3 length: 11 residues. The CDR3 DNA follows: TGTGCCAGCAGTCGATTCTACGAGCAGTACTTC. Translation: CASSRFYEQYF.

In its sample, this clonotype was seen many times. This chain uses TRBV20-1 with TRBJ2-7, with no clear D. The V end lost 0 bases, the J end lost 2 bases, and 11 bases lay between the germline ends. From germline, CDR1 is DFQATT and CDR2 SNEGSKA (reference sequence). The CDR3 length is 14 residues. The CDR3 reads CSARDSLDPYEQYF. The DNA for the CDR3 is TGCAGTGCTAGAGATAGTTTAGATCCCTACGAGCAGTACTTC.